A single sample is the source of the 22 T cell receptor beta chains below, sequenced in a study of blood T cell repertoires in COVID-19. The assay was immunoSEQ multiplex PCR, and TCRdb's table has in-frame clones only and misses some. The repertoire holds about 150,000 clones, with under 90% as singletons. The sample was peripheral blood. Source of these receptors: a man in his 60s with acute or convalescent COVID-19.

This chain links TRBV19 with TRBJ1-6, with 7 bases fitting TRBD1. The CDR3 is 15 amino acids. Per the germline V gene, CDR1 is LNHDA and CDR2 is SQIVND (reference sequence). V lost 4 bases and J lost 6; bases outside the gene matches: 6. Here the CDR3 DNA reads TGTGCCAGTAGTACCCGACAGGGTTCTAATTCACCCCTCCACTTT. Translation gives CASSTRQGSNSPLHF.

The V gene is TRBV19, the J gene TRBJ1-5; no clear D. This CDR3 contains 12 residues. Germline CDR1 is LNHDA and CDR2 is SQIVND (reference sequence). Trimming removed 8 bases from V and 1 base from J, with 6 bases in between. CDR3 coding DNA: TGTGCCAGTGGAGACAGCAATCAGCCCCAGCATTTT. It codes for CASGDSNQPQHF.

The chain links TRBV6-5 to TRBJ1-5, with 7 bases identical to TRBD1. V dropped 6 bases and J dropped 2; count of bases not matched to a gene: 7. Germline assignment: CDR1 MNHEY and CDR2 SVGAGI. The CDR3 is 15 amino acids. CDR3 nucleotides: TGTGCCAGCAGAACAACAGGGGTTGGCAATCAGCCCCAGCATTTT. Translating it yields CASRTTGVGNQPQHF.

V is TRBV10-3 and J is TRBJ1-3, with 9 positions matching TRBD1. The germline V gene has CDR1 ENHRY and CDR2 SYGVKD. This CDR3 region has 17 residues. Trimming at V came to 3 bases and at J to 3 bases, leaving 9 bases not matched to a gene. The CDR3 DNA reads as TGTGCCATCAGTGATTGGAACAGGGGGCAAGTTGGAAACACCATATATTTT. Protein product: CAISDWNRGQVGNTIYF.

The V and J genes are TRBV7-8 and TRBJ1-2; 9 bases line up with TRBD1. CDR3 length equals 15 residues. CDR1 is SGHVS, CDR2 FQNEAQ, per germline. Unmatched junction bases numbered 5, after V lost 5 bases and J lost 1 base. CDR3 DNA sequence: TGTGCCAGCAGCACCCGGGACAGGGTTAACTATGGCTACACCTTC. Residues: CASSTRDRVNYGYTF.

The chain joins TRBV5-4 to TRBJ2-7; D is possibly TRBD2 (6 bases). This CDR3 is 13 amino acids long. Germline V CDR1 and CDR2: SGHNT, YYREEE (reference sequence). V lost 1 base and J 5 bases, leaving 10 bases between the germline ends. The CDR3 protein is CASSLPGLHEQYF. In DNA form, the CDR3 reads TGTGCCAGCAGCTTGCCGGGACTCCACGAGCAGTACTTC.

V gene TRBV24-1 combines with J gene TRBJ2-7, with TRBD2 matching over 11 bases. CDR3 length equals 15 residues. CDR1 and CDR2 (germline): KGHDR, SFDVKD. Trimming removed 5 bases from V and 2 bases from J; junction bases left unmatched: 4. DNA of the CDR3: TGTGCCACCAGTGGGGGGACTAGCGGTGCCTACGAGCAGTACTTC. Translated: CATSGGTSGAYEQYF.

A few counts support this clone. This chain joins TRBV5-6 and TRBJ1-5; D may be TRBD1 (6 bases). The CDR3 contains 15 residues. Germline CDR1 and CDR2: SGHDT and YYEEEE. V shed 6 bases and J shed 7 bases, with 20 bases lying between them. Here the CDR3 reads CASTQGGGRRQPQHF. CDR3 DNA sequence: TGTGCCAGCACCCAAGGGGGGGGCAGGCGGCAGCCCCAGCATTTT.

The chain recombines TRBV4-2 with TRBJ1-4; 11 bases match TRBD1. The CDR3 length is 15 residues. Germline CDR1 reads LGHNA; CDR2 reads YNFKEQ. Trimming took 2 bases from V and 8 from J; bases not matched to a gene: 4. CDR3 region: CASSQPGQGGEKLFF. CDR3 bases: TGTGCCAGCAGCCAACCGGGACAGGGGGGGGAAAAACTGTTTTTT.

For the CDR3, the DNA is TGTGCCAGCAGCCGCGAGACAGGAACCGTCTACGAGCAGTACTTC. Its protein is CASSRETGTVYEQYF. The chain links TRBV7-6 to TRBJ2-7, with D perhaps matching TRBD1 (6 bases). V dropped 5 bases and J dropped 3 bases, with 17 bases sitting between them. Germline lookup yields CDR1 SGHVS and CDR2 FNYEAQ. The CDR3 runs to 15 residues.

This clone is a singleton in its sample. This chain connects TRBV29-1 to TRBJ1-1; D is unclear. V dropped 7 bases and J dropped 1 base, with 10 bases sitting between them. CDR1 is SQVTM and CDR2 is ANQGSEA in the germline V gene. The CDR3 extends over 12 amino acids. CDR3 DNA sequence: TGCAGCGGAAAACGGGGGAACACTGAAGCTTTCTTT. Translating it yields CSGKRGNTEAFF.

This clone was found a few times. The chain has TRBV5-4 and TRBJ2-7; D unresolved. The CDR3 extends over 15 amino acids. The V end lost 4 bases, the J end lost 7 bases, and 21 bases lay between the germline ends. CDR1 is SGHNT and CDR2 is YYREEE in the germline V gene (reference sequence). The CDR3 DNA reads as TGTGCCAGCAGCCTTAGACTGCGGCCAGTTTGGGAGCAGTACTTC. Residues: CASSLRLRPVWEQYF.

The genes are TRBV3-1 (or the pseudogene TRBV3-2) and TRBJ2-7; 9 bases agree with TRBD1. V lost 3 bases and J lost 0; bases outside the gene matches: 6. Germline CDR1 is LGHDT and CDR2 is YNNKEL (reference sequence). The length of the CDR3 is 16 residues. In nucleotides, the CDR3 is TGTGCCAGCAGCCAGGTCCGGGACAGGGCCTCCTACGAGCAGTACTTC. Translating it yields CASSQVRDRASYEQYF.

The chain has TRBV6-2 or TRBV6-3 and TRBJ2-1; D possibly corresponds to TRBD2 (5 bases). This CDR3 is 16 amino acids long. V lost 1 base and J 0 bases, leaving 10 bases between the germline ends. CDR1 MNHEY and CDR2 SVGEGT come from the germline V gene. CDR3 DNA: TGTGCCAGCAGTTACTTAGCGTTGTACTCCTACAATGAGCAGTTCTTC. This codes for CASSYLALYSYNEQFF.

The rearrangement joins TRBV7-8 to TRBJ2-1, with TRBD2 identical over 8 bases. The CDR3 runs to 17 residues. Germline CDR1 and CDR2: SGHVS and FQNEAQ. V was pared by 5 bases and J by 0 bases, with 9 bases of the junction left unmatched. As DNA, the CDR3 is TGTGCCAGCAGCCACCGCCTAGCGGGCTACTCCTACAATGAGCAGTTCTTC. Protein: CASSHRLAGYSYNEQFF.

The chain couples TRBV10-3 to TRBJ2-1; 7 bases line up with TRBD2. In germline, CDR1 is ENHRY, CDR2 SYGVKD. The CDR3 runs 11 residues. V lost 8 bases, J lost 6 bases, and 1 base stayed unmatched. CDR3 sequence reads: CAIGGGNEQFF. CDR3 DNA: TGTGCCATCGGGGGGGGCAATGAGCAGTTCTTC.

The rearrangement links TRBV18 to TRBJ2-1, with TRBD2 matching over 11 bases. The V gene end was trimmed by 3 bases and the J gene end by 4 bases; junction bases not matched to a gene: 8. In germline, CDR1 is KGHSH, CDR2 LQKENI. The CDR3 is 17 amino acids. CDR3 bases: TGTGCCAGCTCACCGGCCACTAGCGGGAGACCGTACAATGAGCAGTTCTTC. It is translated as CASSPATSGRPYNEQFF.

This chain links TRBV6-5 with TRBJ2-7, with D possibly being TRBD2 (6 bases). This CDR3 is 15 amino acids long. Trimming stripped 7 bases from V and 0 bases from J, with 16 bases between. The germline V gene encodes CDR1 MNHEY and CDR2 SVGAGI. The CDR3 nucleotides read TGTGCCAGCATGGGGCGGGGCCGGAGCTCCTACGAGCAGTACTTC. It codes for CASMGRGRSSYEQYF.

The rearrangement uses TRBV5-4 and TRBJ2-3; TRBD2 matches 10 bases. Germline trimming cut 4 bases from V and 2 bases from J; bases unmatched to any gene: 4. Germline lookup yields CDR1 SGHNT and CDR2 YYREEE (reference sequence). The CDR3 is made up of 15 amino acids. CDR3 sequence (DNA): TGTGCCAGCAGCCCTCTAGCGGGGGCCACAGATACGCAGTATTTT. Its translation: CASSPLAGATDTQYF.

This clone appeared a few times. J is TRBJ2-7 and V is TRBV18; D remains unclear. This CDR3 spans 13 amino acids. CDR1 is KGHSH, CDR2 LQKENI, per germline. The V gene lost 2 bases and the J gene lost 7 bases, with 12 bases spanning the gap. DNA of the CDR3: TGTGCCAGCTCACCAGGGCAAACTTGGGAGCAGTACTTC. The encoded protein is CASSPGQTWEQYF.

The chain recombines TRBV5-4 with TRBJ1-6; weak D call: TRBD1 (6 bases). Germline V gives CDR1 SGHNT, CDR2 YYREEE (reference sequence). CDR3 length: 14 residues. The V gene lost 2 bases and the J gene lost 7 bases, with 10 bases spanning the gap. The CDR3 coding sequence is TGTGCCAGCAGCTTACAGGGCGCGAATTCACCCCTCCACTTT. Protein sequence: CASSLQGANSPLHF.

The V and J genes are TRBV7-6 and TRBJ2-3; D possibly corresponds to TRBD2 (6 bases). There are 16 residues in the CDR3. Germline assignment: CDR1 SGHVS and CDR2 FNYEAQ. V was shortened by 4 bases and J by 1 base, with 15 bases between the two germline ends. As DNA, the CDR3 is TGTGCCAGCAGCTCTCTCCGGGGGAAACGCACAGATACGCAGTATTTT. This translates into CASSSLRGKRTDTQYF.